One and the same sample provided the 23 T cell receptor beta chains below, sequenced in a study of monozygotic twins with inflammatory bowel disease. TCRdb reprocessed the 5' RACE reads; each CDR3 protein has one entry and no DNA is given. The table counts around 450,000 distinct CDR3 sequences; 2% to 2.5% lies in the top ten. Sequenced sample: blood. All receptors derive from a human donor with ulcerative colitis or Crohn's disease, or a healthy co-twin of an affected twin (not recorded which).

This chain uses TRBV10-3 with TRBJ2-2. The CDR3 sequence is 11 residues long. Germline V lookup: CDR1 ENHRY, CDR2 SYGVKD. The CDR3 loop is CAISRAGELFF.

J is TRBJ2-7 and V is TRBV19; TCRdb lists TRBD1, though no DNA is available to test this call. The CDR3 consists of 13 residues. CDR1 and CDR2 (germline): LNHDA, SQIVND (reference sequence). The chain's CDR3 is CASRLSRGDEQYF.

The chain links TRBV19 to TRBJ2-3; the TCRdb D gene call, TRBD2, has no DNA to confirm it. Germline V gene lookup returns CDR1 LNHDA and CDR2 SQIVND (reference sequence). The CDR3 sequence is 15 residues long. CDR3 protein: CASSILAGNLDTQYF.

This chain uses TRBV20-1 with TRBJ2-5; TCRdb's D gene call, TRBD1, goes unchecked for lack of DNA. Looked up from germline, CDR1 is DFQATT and CDR2 is SNEGSKA (reference sequence). The length of the CDR3 is 17 residues. Here the CDR3 reads CSARSGSIRGRQETQYF.

The chain has TRBV12-3 or TRBV12-4 and TRBJ1-6. The CDR3 is 14 residues long. The CDR3 sequence: CASSLQQSRTPLHF.

This chain uses TRBV19 with TRBJ2-1; TCRdb proposes TRBD1, but this gene call is untestable without DNA. The CDR3 is made up of 15 amino acids. The V gene's germline CDR1 is LNHDA and CDR2 SQIVND (reference sequence). The CDR3 loop is CASSHQGGFANEQFF.

The J gene is TRBJ2-1, the V gene TRBV4-2; the TRBD1 assignment by TCRdb is unverifiable without DNA. Germline V gene data show CDR1 as LGHNA and CDR2 as YNFKEQ. CDR3 length: 17 residues. The CDR3 protein is CASSHYPGQGLYNEQFF.

The chain uses TRBV5-1 and TRBJ2-1; TCRdb's assignment of TRBD1 cannot be checked, as there is no DNA. The CDR3 loop spans 14 amino acids. Germline CDR1 SGHRS, CDR2 YFSETQ. The CDR3 spells CASSFGLEGDEQFF. Using reference TRBV5-1 and TRBJ2-1 for the parts outside the CDR3, the full variable domain is KAGVTQTPRYLIKTRGQQVTLSCSPISGHRSVSWYQQTPGQGLQFLFEYFSETQRNKGNFPGRFSGRQFSNSRSEMNVSTLELGDSALYLCASSFGLEGDEQFFGPGTRLTVL.

The chain recombines TRBV9 with TRBJ2-6; TCRdb returns TRBD2, unconfirmable since there is no DNA. Germline values: CDR1 SGDLS, CDR2 YYNGEE. The CDR3 is 18 amino acids. CDR3 in amino acids: CASSVGSGGFSGANVLTF.

The chain links TRBV5-1 to TRBJ2-3; TCRdb's D call of TRBD1 is untestable without DNA. The germline V gene encodes CDR1 SGHRS and CDR2 YFSETQ. This CDR3 contains 15 residues. The CDR3 is CASRKRGGGPDTQYF.

The CDR3 is CSGEGNYGYTF. The chain carries TRBV29-1 and TRBJ1-2. This CDR3 region has 11 residues. CDR1 is SQVTM and CDR2 is ANQGSEA in the germline V gene.

The rearrangement links TRBV7-2 to TRBJ2-1; TCRdb picks TRBD1, but there is no DNA to check that call. The CDR3 sequence is 15 residues long. CDR1 and CDR2 (germline): SGHTA, FQGNSA. Here the CDR3 reads CASSSPRGNHNEQFF.

This chain connects TRBV10-3 to TRBJ2-1; with no DNA, the TCRdb D assignment of TRBD2 cannot be verified. This CDR3 region has 14 residues. Looked up from germline, CDR1 is ENHRY and CDR2 is SYGVKD. CDR3 sequence: CAISPGTSHNEQFF.

The chain combines TRBV7-2 with TRBJ2-7. This CDR3 comprises 15 residues. Germline V gene lookup returns CDR1 SGHTA and CDR2 FQGNSA. The CDR3 sequence is CASSLGQSSSYEQYF.

The chain couples TRBV29-1 to TRBJ1-4. The CDR3 is 12 amino acids. Germline V CDR1 and CDR2: SQVTM, ANQGSEA. CDR3 amino acids: CSVEKQNEKLFF.

The CDR3 sequence: CRMTGGNEQYF. This chain links TRBV20-1 with TRBJ2-7; checking the TCRdb D call of TRBD2 is not possible without DNA. Germline V CDR1 and CDR2: DFQATT, SNEGSKA (reference sequence). The CDR3 runs to 11 residues.

The chain carries TRBV20-1 and TRBJ1-5. The CDR3 length is 12 residues. The germline gives CDR1 DFQATT, CDR2 SNEGSKA (reference sequence). CDR3 region: CSASLQNQPQHF.

The chain has TRBV20-1 and TRBJ2-5; TCRdb's D gene call, TRBD2, goes unchecked for lack of DNA. The CDR3 is 13 residues long. In germline, CDR1 is DFQATT, CDR2 SNEGSKA (reference sequence). CDR3: CSAPTSAQETQYF.

V gene TRBV5-1 combines with J gene TRBJ2-7; TCRdb proposes TRBD2, but this gene call is untestable without DNA. The CDR3 contains 16 residues. Germline CDR1 SGHRS, CDR2 YFSETQ. The CDR3 protein is CASSPRTSGYSYEQYF.

The genes are TRBV7-6 and TRBJ1-5; as DNA is missing, the TRBD1 call by TCRdb cannot be tested. This CDR3 contains 15 residues. CDR1 and CDR2 (germline): SGHVS, FNYEAQ. The CDR3 reads CASSLGQGRNQPQHF.

V and J are TRBV20-1 and TRBJ2-1; TCRdb selects TRBD2, and the lack of DNA leaves this call unchecked. Germline-derived CDR1 and CDR2 are DFQATT and SNEGSKA (reference sequence). The CDR3 loop spans 15 amino acids. The CDR3 here is CSARIREGPRYEQFF.

The chain uses TRBV7-2 and TRBJ2-2; with no DNA, the TCRdb D assignment of TRBD2 cannot be verified. This CDR3 comprises 15 residues. Germline assignment: CDR1 SGHTA and CDR2 FQGNSA. CDR3 in amino acids: CASSPTSGGTGELFF.

The CDR3 sequence: CASSLAGTDIQYF. The chain links TRBV5-4 to TRBJ2-4; TCRdb selects TRBD1, and the lack of DNA leaves this call unchecked. The CDR3 covers 13 residues. Germline V CDR1 and CDR2: SGHNT, YYREEE (reference sequence).